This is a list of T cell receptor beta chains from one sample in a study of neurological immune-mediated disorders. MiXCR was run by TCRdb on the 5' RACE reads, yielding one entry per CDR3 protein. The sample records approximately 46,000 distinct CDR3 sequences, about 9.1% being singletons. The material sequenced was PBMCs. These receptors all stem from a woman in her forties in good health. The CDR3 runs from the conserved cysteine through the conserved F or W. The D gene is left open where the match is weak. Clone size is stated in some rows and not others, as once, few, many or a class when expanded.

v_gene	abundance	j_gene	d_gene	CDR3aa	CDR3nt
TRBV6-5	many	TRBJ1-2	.	CASSYSVQLEGYTF	TGTGCCAGCAGTTACTCGGTCCAGCTGGAAGGCTACACCTTC
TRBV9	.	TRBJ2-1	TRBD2	CASSPHPRREGNEQFF	TGTGCCAGCAGCCCACACCCCCGACGGGAGGGCAATGAGCAGTTCTTC
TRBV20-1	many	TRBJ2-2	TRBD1	CSARWGQGDTGELFF	TGCAGTGCTCGGTGGGGACAGGGAGATACCGGGGAGCTGTTTTTT
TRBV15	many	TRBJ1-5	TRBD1	CATSRGTGENQPQHF	TGTGCCACCAGCAGAGGGACAGGAGAGAATCAGCCCCAGCATTTT
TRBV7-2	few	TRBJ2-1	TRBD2	CASSQTSGSNEQFF	TGTGCCAGCAGCCAGACTAGCGGGAGTAATGAGCAGTTCTTC
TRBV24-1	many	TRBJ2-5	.	CATSDSPRSGGTQYF	TGTGCCACCAGTGATTCCCCCCGGAGTGGCGGGACCCAGTACTTC
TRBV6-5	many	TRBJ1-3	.	CASSPGLLNSGNTIYF	TGTGCCAGCAGCCCGGGACTTCTAAACTCTGGAAACACCATATATTTT
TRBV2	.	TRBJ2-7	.	CASRAQGGAYEQYF	TGTGCCAGCAGGGCCCAGGGTGGGGCCTACGAGCAGTACTTC
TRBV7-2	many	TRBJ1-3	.	CASSSRVGRGGNTIYF	TGTGCCAGCAGCTCGCGCGTAGGGCGAGGTGGAAACACCATATATTTT
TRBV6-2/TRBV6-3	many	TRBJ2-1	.	CASTYLGGQDNEQFF	TGTGCCAGCACCTACCTTGGGGGGCAGGACAATGAGCAGTTCTTC
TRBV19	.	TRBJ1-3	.	CASRDPATSGNTIYF	TGTGCCAGTAGGGACCCGGCGACCTCTGGAAACACCATATATTTT
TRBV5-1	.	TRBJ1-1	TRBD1	CASSFQGGDEAFF	TGCGCCAGCAGCTTTCAGGGGGGAGACGAAGCTTTCTTT
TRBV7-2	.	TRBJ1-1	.	CASSPNPVMNTEAFF	TGTGCCAGCAGCCCCAACCCGGTTATGAACACTGAAGCTTTCTTT
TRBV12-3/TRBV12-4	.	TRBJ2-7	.	CTSSLRNPSGNEQYF	TGTACCAGCAGTCTCCGGAACCCTTCTGGAAACGAGCAGTACTTC
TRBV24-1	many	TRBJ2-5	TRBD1	CATSDWGQGEETQYF	TGTGCCACCAGTGATTGGGGACAGGGGGAAGAGACCCAGTACTTC
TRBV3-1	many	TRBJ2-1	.	CASTFSTLGNEQFF	TGTGCCAGCACCTTTTCAACCCTTGGCAATGAGCAGTTCTTC
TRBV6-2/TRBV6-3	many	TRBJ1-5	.	CASTDLLGNQPQHF	TGTGCCAGCACCGACCTGCTAGGCAATCAGCCCCAGCATTTT
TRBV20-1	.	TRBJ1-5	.	CSAEPRAGRNQPQHF	TGCAGTGCGGAGCCCCGGGCCGGGCGCAATCAGCCCCAGCATTTT
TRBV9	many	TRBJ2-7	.	CASSAELRPYEQYF	TGTGCCAGCAGCGCAGAGCTCCGTCCCTACGAGCAGTACTTC
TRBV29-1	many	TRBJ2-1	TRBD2	CSAIPAGVYNEQFF	TGCAGCGCAATCCCAGCGGGAGTTTACAATGAGCAGTTCTTC
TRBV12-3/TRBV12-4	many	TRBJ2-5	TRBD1	CASSRGDRAVEETQYF	TGTGCCAGCAGTCGGGGGGACAGGGCGGTCGAAGAGACCCAGTACTTC
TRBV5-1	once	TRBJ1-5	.	CASSLNTGGNQLQHF	TGCGCCAGCAGCTTGAATACAGGCGGCAATCAGCTCCAGCATTTT
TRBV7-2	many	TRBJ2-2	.	CASSLARVTGELFF	TGTGCCAGCAGCTTAGCAAGGGTAACCGGGGAGCTGTTTTTT
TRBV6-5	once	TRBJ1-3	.	CASYLNGAGNTIYF	TGTGCCAGCTACTTGAACGGGGCTGGAAACACCATATATTTT
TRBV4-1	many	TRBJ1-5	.	CASSPGGLPNQPQHF	TGCGCCAGCAGCCCAGGCGGATTACCCAATCAGCCCCAGCATTTT
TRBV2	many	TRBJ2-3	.	CATTVWVGGTDTQYF	TGTGCCACTACGGTTTGGGTTGGAGGTACAGATACGCAGTATTTT
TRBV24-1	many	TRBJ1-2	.	CATSKGGHYGYTF	TGTGCCACCAGTAAAGGGGGGCACTATGGCTACACCTTC
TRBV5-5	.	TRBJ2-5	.	CASSFNPETSGTQYF	TGTGCCAGTAGCTTTAATCCGGAGACCTCTGGGACCCAGTACTTC
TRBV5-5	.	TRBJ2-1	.	CASSWGASGNEQFF	TGTGCCAGCAGCTGGGGGGCGTCTGGGAATGAGCAGTTCTTC
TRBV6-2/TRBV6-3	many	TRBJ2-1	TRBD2	CASTSGVSGRRAEQFF	TGTGCCAGCACCTCCGGTGTTAGCGGGAGGAGGGCTGAGCAGTTCTTC
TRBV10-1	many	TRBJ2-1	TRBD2	CASSETGLAGDEQFF	TGCGCCAGCAGTGAGACCGGACTAGCGGGAGATGAGCAGTTCTTC
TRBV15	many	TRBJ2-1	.	CATSSTWGVGVQFF	TGTGCCACCAGCTCCACTTGGGGGGTGGGCGTGCAGTTCTTC
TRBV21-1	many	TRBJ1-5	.	CASSKVGAHISNQPQHF	TGTGCCAGCAGCAAAGTGGGGGCCCATATCAGCAATCAGCCCCAGCATTTT
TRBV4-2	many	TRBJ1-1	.	CASTLNRAEAFF	TGTGCCAGCACATTAAACAGGGCTGAAGCTTTCTTT
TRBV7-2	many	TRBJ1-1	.	CASSLGREQGAFF	TGTGCCAGCAGCTTAGGGAGGGAACAGGGAGCTTTCTTT
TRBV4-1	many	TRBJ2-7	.	CASSQGMEGYEQYF	TGCGCCAGCAGCCAAGGTATGGAGGGCTACGAGCAGTACTTC
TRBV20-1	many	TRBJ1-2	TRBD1	CSAPPGQGVNYGYTF	TGCAGTGCTCCTCCAGGACAGGGAGTTAACTATGGCTACACCTTC
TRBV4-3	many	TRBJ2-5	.	CASSQDWGFTQETQYF	TGCGCCAGCAGCCAAGATTGGGGCTTCACTCAAGAGACCCAGTACTTC
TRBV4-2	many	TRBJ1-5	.	CASSRSDSSLQPQHF	TGTGCCAGCAGCCGATCGGACAGTAGTCTTCAGCCCCAGCATTTT
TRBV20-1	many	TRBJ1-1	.	CSAIGTVNTEAFF	TGCAGTGCTATCGGGACGGTGAACACTGAAGCTTTCTTT
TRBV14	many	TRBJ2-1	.	CASSQDSSGRYPFF	TGTGCCAGCAGCCAAGATAGTTCGGGCCGGTATCCGTTCTTC
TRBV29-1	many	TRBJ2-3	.	CSVAPGIADTQYF	TGCAGCGTGGCCCCCGGGATCGCAGATACGCAGTATTTT
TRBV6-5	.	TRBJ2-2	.	CASSTHGGDGTGELFF	TGTGCCAGCAGTACCCACGGCGGGGATGGGACCGGGGAGCTGTTTTTT
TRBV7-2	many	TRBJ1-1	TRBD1	CASSRSGTGVMNTEAFF	TGTGCCAGCAGCCGGAGCGGGACAGGGGTTATGAACACTGAAGCTTTCTTT
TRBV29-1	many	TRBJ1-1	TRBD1	CSVVKGGMNTEAFF	TGCAGCGTCGTGAAAGGGGGCATGAACACTGAAGCTTTCTTT
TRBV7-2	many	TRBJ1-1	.	CASSLGGDSEAFF	TGTGCCAGCAGCTTAGGAGGGGACTCTGAAGCTTTCTTT
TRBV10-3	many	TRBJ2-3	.	CAISFSDGASTDTQYF	TGTGCCATCAGCTTCTCTGACGGGGCAAGCACAGATACGCAGTATTTT
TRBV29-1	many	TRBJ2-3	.	CSVDAGRAAQYF	TGCAGCGTTGATGCCGGGCGGGCGGCGCAGTATTTT
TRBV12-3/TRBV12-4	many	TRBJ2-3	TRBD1	CASSRNRGRTDTQYF	TGTGCCAGCAGTCGGAACAGGGGACGCACAGATACGCAGTATTTT
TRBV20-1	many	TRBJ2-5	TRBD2	CSAPIAGVAETQYF	TGCAGTGCCCCAATAGCGGGGGTGGCGGAGACCCAGTACTTC
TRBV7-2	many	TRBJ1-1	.	CASSLGKGRMAFF	TGTGCCAGCAGCTTAGGAAAGGGGCGGATGGCTTTCTTT
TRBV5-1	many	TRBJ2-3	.	CASSSGLSTDTQYF	TGCGCCAGCAGCTCAGGACTAAGCACAGATACGCAGTATTTT
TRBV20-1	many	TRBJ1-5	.	CSARDTGYEPQHF	TGCAGTGCCCGGGACACAGGGTATGAGCCCCAGCATTTT
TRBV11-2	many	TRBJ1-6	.	CASSLVQANSPLHF	TGTGCCAGCAGCTTAGTTCAGGCGAATTCACCCCTCCACTTT
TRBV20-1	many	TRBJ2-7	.	CSAKRGTSYYEQYF	TGCAGTGCTAAAAGGGGGACTTCATACTACGAGCAGTACTTC
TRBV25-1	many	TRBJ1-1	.	CASSEGLGFSAFF	TGTGCCAGCAGTGAAGGTTTAGGGTTTTCGGCTTTCTTT
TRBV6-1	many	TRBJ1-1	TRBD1	CASSPFPGTGEGTEAFF	TGTGCCAGCAGCCCATTTCCCGGGACAGGGGAGGGAACTGAAGCTTTCTTT
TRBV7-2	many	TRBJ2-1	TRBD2	CASSSRTSGSPSVQFF	TGTGCCAGCAGCTCCCGGACTAGCGGGAGCCCTTCTGTGCAGTTCTTC